The rows below give T cell receptor beta chains drawn from one sample of a study of blood T cell repertoires in COVID-19. Profiled with immunoSEQ multiplex PCR; TCRdb holds only in-frame clones, not every one. The data contain under 200,000 clones, around 83% of them seen just once; the ten biggest clones take up approximately 7%. Sequences were obtained from peripheral blood. These receptors came from a man in his fifties with active or convalescent COVID-19. CDR3s include the opening cysteine and the closing phenylalanine or tryptophan. The D gene is left open where the match is weak. Expanded clones get a size class; other rows say once, few or many, or leave the size out.

len	v_gene	abundance	d_gene	j_gene	CDR3aa	CDR3nt
17	TRBV19	once	NA	TRBJ1-4	CASTSGRGVATNEKLFF	TGTGCCAGTACATCAGGGAGGGGAGTTGCAACTAATGAAAAACTGTTTTTT
15	TRBV5-1	NA	NA	TRBJ1-2	CASTEPGRGTARYTF	TGCGCCAGCACCGAACCGGGACGGGGGACCGCGCGCTACACCTTC
16	TRBV19	NA	TRBD2	TRBJ2-3	CASSKTSGGTADTQYF	TGTGCCAGTAGTAAGACTAGCGGGGGGACTGCCGATACGCAGTATTTT
11	TRBV28	few	NA	TRBJ1-1	CASSRRTEAFF	TGTGCCAGCAGTCGTCGGACTGAAGCTTTCTTT
13	TRBV11-2	NA	NA	TRBJ2-1	CARTGFSYNEQFF	TGTGCCCGAACAGGTTTCTCCTACAATGAGCAGTTCTTC
18	TRBV4-1	NA	TRBD2	TRBJ2-1	CASSGRSGTSGRYNEQFF	TGCGCCAGCAGCGGAAGGTCCGGGACTAGCGGGAGATACAATGAGCAGTTCTTC
15	TRBV5-5	NA	TRBD1	TRBJ1-5	CASSLEGTVNQPQHF	TGTGCCAGCAGCTTGGAGGGGACAGTTAATCAGCCCCAGCATTTT
13	TRBV7-2	NA	NA	TRBJ2-7	CASSLDALVEQYF	TGTGCCAGCAGCTTAGACGCGTTGGTCGAGCAGTACTTC
16	TRBV4-1	NA	TRBD2	TRBJ2-5	CASSHLAGVRRETQYF	TGCGCCAGCAGCCACCTAGCGGGAGTTCGGAGAGAGACCCAGTACTTC
18	TRBV5-5	NA	NA	TRBJ2-1	CASSLGRISTTTVDEQFF	TGTGCCAGCAGCTTGGGCAGAATCTCTACTACGACTGTGGATGAGCAGTTCTTC
15	TRBV11-2	few	NA	TRBJ2-5	CASSPSRAVRETQYF	TGTGCCAGCAGCCCGTCGCGGGCGGTTAGGGAGACCCAGTACTTC
16	TRBV28	once	TRBD2	TRBJ2-1	CASSRRDYRSYNEQFF	TGTGCCAGCAGTCGGCGGGACTATCGCTCCTACAATGAGCAGTTCTTC
19	TRBV3-1/TRBV3-2	NA	TRBD1	TRBJ2-6	CASSQARDRGLSGANVLTF	TGTGCCAGCAGCCAAGCCCGGGACAGGGGGCTCTCTGGGGCCAACGTCCTGACTTTC
14	TRBV11-3	NA	TRBD1	TRBJ2-2	CASSLTGTVGELFF	TGTGCCAGCAGCTTGACAGGGACGGTCGGGGAGCTGTTTTTT
14	TRBV6-2/TRBV6-3	NA	NA	TRBJ1-1	CASSRKNKNTEAFF	TGTGCCAGCAGTCGTAAAAATAAGAACACTGAAGCTTTCTTT
15	TRBV2	NA	TRBD2	TRBJ2-2	CASKGLAGRTGELFF	TGTGCCAGCAAAGGACTAGCGGGAAGAACCGGGGAGCTGTTTTTT
16	TRBV5-8	NA	TRBD1	TRBJ1-1	CASSSGQLGVNTEAFF	TGTGCCAGCAGCTCGGGACAGCTTGGGGTTAACACTGAAGCTTTCTTT
15	TRBV6-2/TRBV6-3	NA	TRBD1	TRBJ2-3	CASSGPGQATDTQYF	TGTGCCAGCAGTGGACCGGGACAGGCCACAGATACGCAGTATTTT
15	TRBV10-3	few	NA	TRBJ1-5	CAISETPGGNQPQHF	TGTGCCATCAGTGAGACTCCTGGAGGCAATCAGCCCCAGCATTTT
15	TRBV10-3	once	TRBD1	TRBJ2-2	CATKGQGGYTGELFF	TGTGCCACAAAGGGACAGGGAGGGTACACCGGGGAGCTGTTTTTT
15	TRBV5-1	once	TRBD1	TRBJ2-1	CASSLVGQVYNEQFF	TGCGCCAGCAGCTTGGTTGGACAGGTGTACAATGAGCAGTTCTTC
15	TRBV2	NA	TRBD1	TRBJ1-4	CASTGGLGTNEKLFF	TGTGCCAGTACAGGGGGCCTAGGGACTAATGAAAAACTGTTTTTT
13	TRBV5-1	NA	NA	TRBJ2-7	CASSWSSSYEQYF	TGCGCCAGCAGCTGGTCCAGCTCCTACGAGCAGTACTTC
15	TRBV6-5	once	TRBD1	TRBJ2-1	CASSYSGTGVDEQFF	TGTGCCAGCAGTTACTCCGGGACAGGGGTCGATGAGCAGTTCTTC
16	TRBV9	once	NA	TRBJ2-3	CASSPSYSGITDTQYF	TGTGCCAGCAGCCCATCCTATAGCGGAATCACAGATACGCAGTATTTT